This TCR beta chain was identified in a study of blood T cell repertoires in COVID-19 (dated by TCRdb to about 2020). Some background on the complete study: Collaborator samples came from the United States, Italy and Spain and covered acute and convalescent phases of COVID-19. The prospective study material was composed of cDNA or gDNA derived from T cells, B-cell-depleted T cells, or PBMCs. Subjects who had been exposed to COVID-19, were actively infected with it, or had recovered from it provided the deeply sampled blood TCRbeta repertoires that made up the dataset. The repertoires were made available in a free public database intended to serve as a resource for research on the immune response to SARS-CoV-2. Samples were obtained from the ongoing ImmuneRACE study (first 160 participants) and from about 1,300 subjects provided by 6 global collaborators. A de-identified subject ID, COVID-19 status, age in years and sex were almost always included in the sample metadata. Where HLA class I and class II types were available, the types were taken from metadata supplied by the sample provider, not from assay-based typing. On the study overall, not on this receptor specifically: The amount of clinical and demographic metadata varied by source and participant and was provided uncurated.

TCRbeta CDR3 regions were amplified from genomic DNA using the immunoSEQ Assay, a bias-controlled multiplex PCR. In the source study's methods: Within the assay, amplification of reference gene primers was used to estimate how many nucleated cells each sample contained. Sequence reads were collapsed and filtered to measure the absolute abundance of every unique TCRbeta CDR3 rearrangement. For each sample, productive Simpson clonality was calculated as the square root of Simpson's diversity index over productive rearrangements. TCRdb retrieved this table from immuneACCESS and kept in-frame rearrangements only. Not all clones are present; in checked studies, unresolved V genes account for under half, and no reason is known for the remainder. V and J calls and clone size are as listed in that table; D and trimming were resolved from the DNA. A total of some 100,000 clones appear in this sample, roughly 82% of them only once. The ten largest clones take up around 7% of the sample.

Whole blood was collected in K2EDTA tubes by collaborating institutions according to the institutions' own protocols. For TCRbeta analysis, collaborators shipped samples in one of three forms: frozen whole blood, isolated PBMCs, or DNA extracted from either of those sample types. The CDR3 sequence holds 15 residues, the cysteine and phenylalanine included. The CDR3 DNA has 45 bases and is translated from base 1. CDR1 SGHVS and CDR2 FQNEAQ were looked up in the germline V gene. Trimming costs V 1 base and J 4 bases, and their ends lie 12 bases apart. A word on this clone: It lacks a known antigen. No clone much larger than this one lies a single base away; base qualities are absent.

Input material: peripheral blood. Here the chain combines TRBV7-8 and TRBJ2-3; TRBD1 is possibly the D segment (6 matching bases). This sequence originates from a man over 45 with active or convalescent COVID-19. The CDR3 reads CASSLVGDKADTQYF. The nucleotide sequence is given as TGTGCCAGCAGCTTAGTTGGGGACAAGGCAGATACGCAGTATTTT. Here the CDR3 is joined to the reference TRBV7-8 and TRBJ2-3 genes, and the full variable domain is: GAGVSQSPRYKVAKRGQDVALRCDPISGHVSLFWYQQALGQGPEFLTYFQNEAQLDKSGLPSDRFFAERPEGSVSTLKIQRTQQEDSAVYLCASSLVGDKADTQYFGPGTRLTVL.